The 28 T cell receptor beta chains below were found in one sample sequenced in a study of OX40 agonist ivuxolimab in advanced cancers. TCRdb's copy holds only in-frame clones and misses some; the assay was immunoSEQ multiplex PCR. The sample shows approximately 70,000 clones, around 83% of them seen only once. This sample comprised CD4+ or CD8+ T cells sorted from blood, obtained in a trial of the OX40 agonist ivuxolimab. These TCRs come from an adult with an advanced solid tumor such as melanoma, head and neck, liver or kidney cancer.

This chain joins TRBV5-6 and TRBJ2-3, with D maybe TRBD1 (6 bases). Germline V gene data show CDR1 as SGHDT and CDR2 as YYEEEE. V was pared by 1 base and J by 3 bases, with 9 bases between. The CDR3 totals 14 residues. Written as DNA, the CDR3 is TGTGCCAGCAGCTTGCCCAGGGGTACAGATACGCAGTATTTT. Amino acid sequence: CASSLPRGTDTQYF.

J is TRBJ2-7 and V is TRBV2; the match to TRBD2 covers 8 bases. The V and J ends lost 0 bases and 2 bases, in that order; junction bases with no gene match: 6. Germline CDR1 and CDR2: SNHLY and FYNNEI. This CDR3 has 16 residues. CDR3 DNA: TGTGCCAGCAGTGAAGCGCCGGGACTAGATGCCTACGAGCAGTACGTC. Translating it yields CASSEAPGLDAYEQYV.

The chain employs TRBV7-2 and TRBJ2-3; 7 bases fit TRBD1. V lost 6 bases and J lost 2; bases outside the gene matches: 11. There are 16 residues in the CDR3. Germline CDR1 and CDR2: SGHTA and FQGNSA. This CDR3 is CASRKKGQRITDTQYF. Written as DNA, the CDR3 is TGTGCCAGCAGGAAAAAGGGACAGAGGATCACAGATACGCAGTATTTT.

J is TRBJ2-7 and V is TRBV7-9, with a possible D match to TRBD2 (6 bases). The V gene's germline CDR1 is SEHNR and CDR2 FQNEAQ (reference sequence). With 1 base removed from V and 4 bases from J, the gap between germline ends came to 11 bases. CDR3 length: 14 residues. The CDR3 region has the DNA TGTGCCAGCAGCTTAGTCAGCGGGCGTTACGAGCAGTACGTC. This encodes CASSLVSGRYEQYV.

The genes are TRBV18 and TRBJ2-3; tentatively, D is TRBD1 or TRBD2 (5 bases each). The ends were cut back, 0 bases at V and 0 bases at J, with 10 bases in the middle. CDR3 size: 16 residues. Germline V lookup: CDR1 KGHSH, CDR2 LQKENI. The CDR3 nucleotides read TGTGCCAGCTCACCACCGGGGTGGGACAGCACAGATACGCAGTATTTT. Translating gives CASSPPGWDSTDTQYF.

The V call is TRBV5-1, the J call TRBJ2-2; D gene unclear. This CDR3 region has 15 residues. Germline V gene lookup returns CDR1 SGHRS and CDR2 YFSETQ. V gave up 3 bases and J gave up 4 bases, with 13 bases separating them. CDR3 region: CASSSSLMGTGELFF. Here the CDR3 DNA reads TGCGCCAGCAGCTCGTCTCTTATGGGCACCGGGGAGCTGTTTTTT.

CDR3: CASSAPGAPGYTF. The CDR3 DNA is TGTGCCAGCAGCGCCCCAGGGGCGCCTGGCTACACCTTC. The rearrangement uses TRBV7-2 and TRBJ1-2, with D perhaps matching TRBD1 (6 bases). In germline, CDR1 is SGHTA, CDR2 FQGNSA. The CDR3 has 13 residues. V shed 5 bases and J shed 7 bases, with 14 bases lying between them.

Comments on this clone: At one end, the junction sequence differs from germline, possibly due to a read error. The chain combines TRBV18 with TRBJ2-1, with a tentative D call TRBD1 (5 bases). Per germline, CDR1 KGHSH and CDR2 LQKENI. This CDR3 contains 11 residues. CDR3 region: CASSPGAAEIF. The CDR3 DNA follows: TGTGCCAGCTCACCAGGGGCGGCGGAGATCTTC.

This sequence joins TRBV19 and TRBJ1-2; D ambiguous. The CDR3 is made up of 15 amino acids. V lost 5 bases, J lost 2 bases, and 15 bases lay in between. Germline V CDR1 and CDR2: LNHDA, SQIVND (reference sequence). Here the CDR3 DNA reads TGTGCCAGTAGTTACTTAACGTACCAGAACTATGGCTACACCTTC. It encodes CASSYLTYQNYGYTF.

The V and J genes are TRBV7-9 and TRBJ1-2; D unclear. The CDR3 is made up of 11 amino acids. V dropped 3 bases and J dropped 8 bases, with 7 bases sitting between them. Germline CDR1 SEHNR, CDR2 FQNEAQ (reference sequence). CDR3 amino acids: CASSFLDGYTF. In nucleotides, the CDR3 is TGTGCCAGCAGCTTCCTGGACGGCTACACCTTC.

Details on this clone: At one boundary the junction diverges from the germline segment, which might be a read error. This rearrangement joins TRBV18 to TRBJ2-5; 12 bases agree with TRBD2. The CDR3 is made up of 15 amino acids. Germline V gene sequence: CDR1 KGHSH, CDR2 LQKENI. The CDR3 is CASSPRLAGEETQYF. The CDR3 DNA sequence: TGTGCCAGCTCCCCACGACTAGCGGGGGAAGAGACCCAGTACTTC.

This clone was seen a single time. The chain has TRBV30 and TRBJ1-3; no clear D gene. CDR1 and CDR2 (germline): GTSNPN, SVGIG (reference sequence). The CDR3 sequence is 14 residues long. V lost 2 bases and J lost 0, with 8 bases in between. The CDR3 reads CAWSYLRSGNTIYF. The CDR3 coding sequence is TGTGCCTGGAGTTATCTTCGCTCTGGAAACACCATATATTTT.

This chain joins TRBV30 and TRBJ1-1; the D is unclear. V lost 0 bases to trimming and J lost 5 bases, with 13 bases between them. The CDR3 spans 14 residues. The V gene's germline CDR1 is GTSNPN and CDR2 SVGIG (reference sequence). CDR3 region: CAWSVEERGTEAFF. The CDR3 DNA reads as TGTGCCTGGAGTGTAGAGGAACGGGGAACTGAAGCTTTCTTT.

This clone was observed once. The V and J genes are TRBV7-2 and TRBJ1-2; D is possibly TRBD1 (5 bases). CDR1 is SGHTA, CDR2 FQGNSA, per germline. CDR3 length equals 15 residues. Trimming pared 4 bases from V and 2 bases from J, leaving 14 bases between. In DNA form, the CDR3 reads TGTGCCAGCAGCTCCGTCGGGGCAGAAAACTATGGCTACACCTTC. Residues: CASSSVGAENYGYTF.

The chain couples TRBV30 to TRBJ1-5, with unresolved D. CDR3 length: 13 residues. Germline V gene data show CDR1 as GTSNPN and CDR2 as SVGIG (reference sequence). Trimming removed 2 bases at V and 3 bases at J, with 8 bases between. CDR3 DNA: TGTGCCTGGAGTTCCGGATTCAATCAGCCCCAGCATTTT. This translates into CAWSSGFNQPQHF.

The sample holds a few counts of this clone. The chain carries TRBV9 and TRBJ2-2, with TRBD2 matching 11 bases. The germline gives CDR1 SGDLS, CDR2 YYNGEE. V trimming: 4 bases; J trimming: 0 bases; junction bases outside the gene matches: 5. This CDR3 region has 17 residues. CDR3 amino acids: CASSLKLAGANTGELFF. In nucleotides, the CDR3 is TGTGCCAGCAGCTTAAAACTAGCGGGAGCGAACACCGGGGAGCTGTTTTTT. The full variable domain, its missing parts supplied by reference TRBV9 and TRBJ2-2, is DSGVTQTPKHLITATGQRVTLRCSPRSGDLSVYWYQQSLDQGLQFLIQYYNGEERAKGNILERFSAQQFPDLHSELNLSSLELGDSALYFCASSLKLAGANTGELFFGEGSRLTVL.

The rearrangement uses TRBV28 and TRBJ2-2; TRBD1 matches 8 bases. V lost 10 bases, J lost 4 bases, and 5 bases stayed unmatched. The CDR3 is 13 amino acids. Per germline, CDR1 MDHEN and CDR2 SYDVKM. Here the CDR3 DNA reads TGTGCCATTGGACAGGGTGGCACCGGGGAGCTGTTTTTT. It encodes CAIGQGGTGELFF.

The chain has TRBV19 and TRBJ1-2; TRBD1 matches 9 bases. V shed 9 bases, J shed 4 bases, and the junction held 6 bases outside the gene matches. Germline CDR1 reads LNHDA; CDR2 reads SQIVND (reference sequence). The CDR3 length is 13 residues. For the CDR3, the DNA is TGTGCCAGCGGACAGGGGCGCGGCTATGGCTACACCTTC. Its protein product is CASGQGRGYGYTF.

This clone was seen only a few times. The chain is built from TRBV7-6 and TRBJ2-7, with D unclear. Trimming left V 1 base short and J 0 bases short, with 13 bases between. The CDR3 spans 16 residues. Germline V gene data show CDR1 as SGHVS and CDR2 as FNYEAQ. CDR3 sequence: CASSLGRLESSYEQYF. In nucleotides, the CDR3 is TGTGCCAGCAGCTTAGGAAGACTGGAGAGCTCCTACGAGCAGTACTTC.

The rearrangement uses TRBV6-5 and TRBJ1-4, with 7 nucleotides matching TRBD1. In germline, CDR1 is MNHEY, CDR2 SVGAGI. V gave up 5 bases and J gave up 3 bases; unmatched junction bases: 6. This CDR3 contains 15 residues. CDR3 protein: CASSPSTGPNEKLFF. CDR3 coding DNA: TGTGCCAGCAGTCCCTCGACAGGGCCTAATGAAAAACTGTTTTTT.

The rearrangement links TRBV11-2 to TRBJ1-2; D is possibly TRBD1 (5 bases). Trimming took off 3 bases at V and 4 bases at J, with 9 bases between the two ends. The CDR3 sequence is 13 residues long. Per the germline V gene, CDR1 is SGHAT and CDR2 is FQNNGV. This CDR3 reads CASSLGTIYGYTF. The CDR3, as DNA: TGTGCCAGCAGCTTGGGGACGATCTATGGCTACACCTTC.

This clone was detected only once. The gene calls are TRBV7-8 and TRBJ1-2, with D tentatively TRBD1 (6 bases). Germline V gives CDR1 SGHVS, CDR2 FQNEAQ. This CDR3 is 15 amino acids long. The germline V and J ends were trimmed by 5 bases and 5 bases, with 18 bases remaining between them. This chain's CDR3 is CASSVRTGSWYGYTF. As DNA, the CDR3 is TGTGCCAGCAGCGTAAGAACAGGGTCCTGGTATGGCTACACCTTC.

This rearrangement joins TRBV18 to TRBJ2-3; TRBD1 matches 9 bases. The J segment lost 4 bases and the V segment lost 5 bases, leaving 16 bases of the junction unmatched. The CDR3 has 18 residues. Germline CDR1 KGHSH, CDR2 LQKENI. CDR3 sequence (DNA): TGTGCCAGCTCATCGCGCGGGACAGGGAAAAGTGGCGCAGATACGCAGTATTTT. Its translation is CASSSRGTGKSGADTQYF.

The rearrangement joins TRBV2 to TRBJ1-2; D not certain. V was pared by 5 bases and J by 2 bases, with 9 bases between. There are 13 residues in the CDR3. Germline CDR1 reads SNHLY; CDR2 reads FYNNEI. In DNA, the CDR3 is TGTGCCAGCAGTTACCTGGCAAACTATGGCTACACCTTC. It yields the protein CASSYLANYGYTF.

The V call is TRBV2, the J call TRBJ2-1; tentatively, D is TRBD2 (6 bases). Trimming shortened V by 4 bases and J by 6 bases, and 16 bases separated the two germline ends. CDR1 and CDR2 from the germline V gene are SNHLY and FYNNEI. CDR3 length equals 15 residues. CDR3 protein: CASSVEGGIGNEQFF. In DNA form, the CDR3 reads TGTGCCAGCAGTGTAGAAGGAGGGATCGGCAATGAGCAGTTCTTC.

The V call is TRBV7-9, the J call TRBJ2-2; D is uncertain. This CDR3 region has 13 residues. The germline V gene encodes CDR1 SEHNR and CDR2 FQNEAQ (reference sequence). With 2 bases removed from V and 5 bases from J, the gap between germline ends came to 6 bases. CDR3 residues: CASSLPGTGELFF. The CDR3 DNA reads TGTGCCAGCAGCTTACCAGGAACCGGGGAGCTGTTTTTT.

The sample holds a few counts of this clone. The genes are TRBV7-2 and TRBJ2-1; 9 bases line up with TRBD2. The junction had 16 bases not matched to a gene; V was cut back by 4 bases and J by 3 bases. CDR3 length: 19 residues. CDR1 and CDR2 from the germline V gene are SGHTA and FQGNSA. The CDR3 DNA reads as TGTGCCAGCAGCTCCTGGGGATTGGGTGCGGGGGGGGTCTACAATGAGCAGTTCTTC. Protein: CASSSWGLGAGGVYNEQFF. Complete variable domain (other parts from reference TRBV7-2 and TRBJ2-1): GAGVSQSPSNKVTEKGKDVELRCDPISGHTALYWYRQSLGQGLEFLIYFQGNSAPDKSGLPSDRFSAERTGGSVSTLTIQRTQQEDSAVYLCASSSWGLGAGGVYNEQFFGPGTRLTVL.

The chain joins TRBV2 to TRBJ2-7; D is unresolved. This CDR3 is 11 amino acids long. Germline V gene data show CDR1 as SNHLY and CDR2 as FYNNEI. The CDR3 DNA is TGTGCCAGCAGTGACGAAGGCCAGCCTGAAGTC. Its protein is CASSDEGQPEV.